In this sample, the clone carrying this T cell receptor (beta chain) turned up a few times. Its antigen is currently unknown. Germline V gene sequence: CDR1 KGHSH, CDR2 LQKENI. V lost 5 bases, J lost 8 bases, and 13 bases lay in between. CDR3 length: 14 residues. This record comes from a study of T cell responses to AZD1222 COVID-19 vaccine. Study-level results: When two AZD1222 doses had been given, Spike-specific TCR breadth and depth rose. Among AZD1222 vaccinees, only five or six were seropositive at baseline. Donors were chiefly white British, with a greater number of females, and clonal diversity was perhaps underestimated.

Clones were read by immunoSEQ multiplex PCR, and TCRdb kept only the in-frame ones, dropping some. The table has 100,000 to 120,000 clones, approximately 90% seen once; the top ten hold 5.5% to 7.5%. The sequence was collected from an adult who received the AZD1222 COVID-19 vaccine. The chain carries TRBV18 and TRBJ1-6; the D is unclear. The sample consisted of peripheral blood, taken 28 days after the second AZD1222 dose. CDR3 nucleotide sequence: TGTGCCAGCTCAACAGCCCAGCCCTATTCACCCCTCCACTTT. It is translated as CASSTAQPYSPLHF. The full variable domain, with the rest looked up from reference TRBV18 and TRBJ1-6, is NAGVMQNPRHLVRRRGQEARLRCSPMKGHSHVYWYRQLPEEGLKFMVYLQKENIIDESGMPKERFSAEFPKEGPSILRIQQVVRGDSAAYFCASSTAQPYSPLHFGNGTRLTVT.